This T cell receptor (beta chain) was obtained from a study of control samples from healthy donors and cancer patients. The CDR3 runs to 17 residues. V shed 0 bases and J shed 3 bases, with 14 bases lying between them. The germline gives CDR1 SGHNT, CDR2 YENEEA. Libraries were prepared by immunoSEQ multiplex PCR; TCRdb keeps only in-frame clonotypes and omits some of them. The table records approximately 110,000 clones, around 89% of them present only once. This receptor was taken from a woman aged 45-65 years in good health. The sample comprised blood. This sequence joins TRBV11-3 and TRBJ2-2; TRBD1 is a possible D gene (6 bases). CDR3 nucleotide sequence: TGTGCCAGCAGCTTAGATTTCAGGGGATCGTACACCGGGGAGCTGTTTTTT. Its protein is CASSLDFRGSYTGELFF.